The 5 T cell receptor beta chains below come from one sample, sequenced in a study of T cell therapy after organ transplantation. Their recognized antigens are unknown. Assay: immunoSEQ multiplex PCR; the TCRdb copy retains only in-frame clones and omits some. The data show 51,000 or so clones, approximately 94% seen once. The input for sequencing was CD8+ T cells from blood, taken before autologous CMV-specific T cell therapy. The source is a human patient who had received a solid organ transplant and had CMV disease.

The V call is TRBV27, the J call TRBJ1-6; TRBD1 agrees at 9 bases. J lost 4 bases, V lost 5 bases, and 3 bases had no gene match. Germline V gene lookup returns CDR1 MNHEY and CDR2 SMNVEV (reference sequence). The CDR3 consists of 15 residues. The CDR3 is CASSPGTGYNSPLHF. Here the CDR3 DNA reads TGTGCCAGCAGTCCCGGGACAGGGTATAATTCACCCCTCCACTTT.

The chain combines TRBV15 with TRBJ2-3, with D tentatively TRBD1 (6 bases). Trimming pared 0 bases from V and 4 bases from J, leaving 8 bases between. Germline V CDR1 and CDR2: LNHNV, YYDKDF (reference sequence). CDR3 length: 14 amino acids. DNA for the CDR3: TGTGCCACCAGCAGAGATACAGGGCCAGATACGCAGTATTTT. Residues: CATSRDTGPDTQYF.

The sample holds one count of this clone. The chain is built from TRBV18 and TRBJ2-5; TRBD2 aligns across 8 bases. The length of the CDR3 is 18 residues. The V gene end was trimmed by 3 bases and the J gene end by 0 bases; junction bases not matched to a gene: 12. Germline CDR1 and CDR2: KGHSH and LQKENI. CDR3 sequence: CASSPKRTSGWYQETQYF. CDR3 DNA sequence: TGTGCCAGCTCACCGAAAAGAACTAGCGGTTGGTACCAAGAGACCCAGTACTTC.

The CDR3 sequence is CASSLGTRGNQPQHF. CDR3 nucleotide sequence: TGTGCCAGCAGTTTGGGAACTCGGGGCAATCAGCCCCAGCATTTT. This rearrangement joins TRBV27 to TRBJ1-5; no definite D call. Trimming removed 3 bases from V and 2 bases from J, with 11 bases in between. The CDR3 length is 15 residues. CDR1 MNHEY and CDR2 SMNVEV come from the germline V gene (reference sequence).

The V and J genes are TRBV9 and TRBJ1-5; D may be TRBD1 (6 bases). Germline V lookup: CDR1 SGDLS, CDR2 YYNGEE. The V gene lost 4 bases and the J gene lost 4 bases, with 12 bases spanning the gap. The CDR3 is 14 residues long. The CDR3 sequence is CASSPQGWNQPQHF. CDR3 DNA sequence: TGTGCCAGCAGCCCACAGGGATGGAATCAGCCCCAGCATTTT.